The 20 T cell receptor beta chains given below trace back to one sample, sequenced in a study of blood T cell repertoires in COVID-19. Sequencing used immunoSEQ multiplex PCR; TCRdb keeps in-frame clones, though not all of them. The sample lists over 250,000 clones, 82% occurring once. The source material was PBMCs or T cells enriched from blood (not recorded which). The origin of the receptors is a man in his forties or fifties who had been exposed to COVID-19.

The sample holds a few counts of this clone. V gene TRBV12-3 or TRBV12-4 combines with J gene TRBJ1-1; perhaps TRBD1 as D (6 bases). The V end lost 2 bases, the J end lost 10 bases, and 14 bases lay between the germline ends. The CDR3 loop spans 13 amino acids. The CDR3 here is CASSLNGGGPAFF. The CDR3 DNA reads TGTGCCAGCAGTTTAAACGGTGGGGGCCCAGCTTTCTTT.

This clone was seen more than once but under ten times. The chain carries TRBV28 and TRBJ1-2, with TRBD1 matching over 7 bases. From germline, CDR1 is MDHEN and CDR2 SYDVKM. V was pared by 5 bases and J by 8 bases, with 11 bases of the junction left unmatched. CDR3 size: 14 residues. The CDR3 loop is CASSIGTAATGYTF. The CDR3 nucleotides read TGTGCCAGCAGTATAGGGACAGCTGCAACGGGCTACACCTTC.

The V gene is TRBV14, the J gene TRBJ2-7; TRBD2 matches at 8 bases. The CDR3 consists of 14 residues. Germline V lookup: CDR1 SGHDN, CDR2 FVKESK. V trimming: 1 base; J trimming: 3 bases; junction bases outside the gene matches: 2. Written as DNA, the CDR3 is TGTGCCAGCAGCCAAGGGACTAGCTACTACGAGCAGTACTTC. Its translation is CASSQGTSYYEQYF.

This chain uses TRBV4-2 with TRBJ2-1, with D tentatively TRBD2 (5 bases). The V end lost 0 bases, the J end lost 5 bases, and 8 bases lay between the germline ends. Germline lookup yields CDR1 LGHNA and CDR2 YNFKEQ. CDR3 length: 14 residues. The CDR3 sequence is CASSQDPGDNEQFF. CDR3 in DNA: TGTGCCAGCAGCCAAGATCCCGGGGACAATGAGCAGTTCTTC.

The chain couples TRBV9 to TRBJ1-2, with 8 bases fitting TRBD1. The CDR3 has 15 residues. V lost 3 bases to trimming and J lost 4 bases; unmatched junction nucleotides: 8. Germline values: CDR1 SGDLS, CDR2 YYNGEE. This chain's CDR3 is CASSADAGGLYGYTF. The DNA of the CDR3 is TGTGCCAGCAGCGCCGACGCAGGGGGCCTCTATGGCTACACCTTC.

V usage is TRBV7-9 and J usage is TRBJ2-7, with 7 bases identical to TRBD1. Germline V gene lookup returns CDR1 SEHNR and CDR2 FQNEAQ (reference sequence). V was pared by 5 bases and J by 3 bases, with 7 bases of the junction left unmatched. CDR3 length equals 14 residues. CDR3 sequence: CASSVGQDSYEQYF. The CDR3 DNA reads as TGTGCCAGCAGCGTCGGACAGGATAGCTACGAGCAGTACTTC.

CDR3: CASSAQVNSPLHF. DNA of the CDR3: TGCGCCAGCAGCGCGCAGGTTAATTCACCCCTCCACTTT. The V call is TRBV5-1, the J call TRBJ1-6, with no clear D. From germline, CDR1 is SGHRS and CDR2 YFSETQ. The CDR3 is 13 residues long. Trimming took 4 bases from V and 6 from J, leaving 8 bases between them. The whole variable domain, filled in from reference TRBV5-1 and TRBJ1-6, reads KAGVTQTPRYLIKTRGQQVTLSCSPISGHRSVSWYQQTPGQGLQFLFEYFSETQRNKGNFPGRFSGRQFSNSRSEMNVSTLELGDSALYLCASSAQVNSPLHFGNGTRLTVT.

This clone was picked up a small number of times. V is TRBV4-1 and J is TRBJ1-1; the D is unclear. Germline CDR1 MGHRA, CDR2 YSYEKL. This CDR3 is 13 amino acids long. The V and J ends lost 3 bases and 1 base respectively, with 6 bases between them. CDR3 protein: CASSHEANTEAFF. The CDR3 bases are TGCGCCAGCAGCCACGAGGCGAACACTGAAGCTTTCTTT.

The chain employs TRBV30 and TRBJ2-1, with 10 bases identical to TRBD2. The V gene's germline CDR1 is GTSNPN and CDR2 SVGIG (reference sequence). The CDR3 sequence is 14 residues long. J gave up 10 bases and V 1 base, and 7 bases lay outside the gene matches. The CDR3 sequence is CAWSDLAGAREQFF. Here the CDR3 DNA reads TGTGCCTGGAGTGACCTAGCGGGAGCACGGGAGCAGTTCTTC.

The chain combines TRBV2 with TRBJ2-3; D possibly corresponds to TRBD2 (6 bases). The CDR3 has 13 residues. Trimming took 6 bases from V and 7 from J, leaving 14 bases between them. Germline-derived CDR1 and CDR2 are SNHLY and FYNNEI. In DNA, the CDR3 is TGTGCCAGCAGGAGTTTAGCGGCCTATACGCAGTATTTT. Residues: CASRSLAAYTQYF.

This sequence joins TRBV11-3 and TRBJ2-3; D ambiguous. CDR1 is SGHNT and CDR2 is YENEEA in the germline V gene. This CDR3 spans 13 amino acids. The germline V and J ends were trimmed by 5 bases and 4 bases, with 10 bases remaining between them. CDR3 sequence: CASSPHRADTQYF. The CDR3 DNA reads as TGTGCCAGCAGCCCCCATCGAGCAGATACGCAGTATTTT.

The genes are TRBV2 and TRBJ2-7, with no clear D. This CDR3 contains 11 residues. Trimming removed 6 bases from V and 7 bases from J, with 10 bases in between. The V gene's germline CDR1 is SNHLY and CDR2 FYNNEI. The CDR3 protein is CASSLSREQYF. The CDR3, as DNA: TGTGCCAGCAGCCTCAGTCGTGAGCAGTACTTC.

V gene TRBV28 combines with J gene TRBJ2-1; 12 bases match TRBD2. Germline-derived CDR1 and CDR2 are MDHEN and SYDVKM. Trimming removed 5 bases from V and 7 bases from J; junction bases left unmatched: 9. The CDR3 loop spans 16 amino acids. CDR3 bases: TGTGCCAGCAGTCCGCAGCTAGCGGGAGGGAGGAATGAGCAGTTCTTC. Protein: CASSPQLAGGRNEQFF. Supplemented by reference TRBV28 and TRBJ2-1, the full variable domain reads DVKVTQSSRYLVKRTGEKVFLECVQDMDHENMFWYRQDPGLGLRLIYFSYDVKMKEKGDIPEGYSVSREKKERFSLILESASTNQTSMYLCASSPQLAGGRNEQFFGPGTRLTVL.

The gene calls are TRBV7-8 and TRBJ2-2, with 11 positions matching TRBD1. This CDR3 spans 16 amino acids. Trimming took 6 bases from V and 6 from J; bases not matched to a gene: 9. CDR1 is SGHVS and CDR2 is FQNEAQ in the germline V gene. CDR3 amino acids: CASRQGTGGAAGELFF. CDR3 coding DNA: TGTGCCAGCAGGCAAGGGACAGGGGGTGCTGCCGGGGAGCTGTTTTTT.

The chain joins TRBV29-1 to TRBJ1-1, with D unresolved. Trimming left V 3 bases short and J 3 bases short, with 11 bases between. The CDR3 sequence is 13 residues long. CDR1 is SQVTM and CDR2 is ANQGSEA in the germline V gene. The CDR3 loop reads CSVDEGIHTEAFF. CDR3 in DNA: TGCAGCGTTGACGAGGGAATCCACACTGAAGCTTTCTTT.

The gene calls are TRBV5-4 and TRBJ2-3; a weak D match, TRBD2 (5 bases). Germline V gene sequence: CDR1 SGHNT, CDR2 YYREEE (reference sequence). This CDR3 has 15 residues. Trimming shortened V by 3 bases and J by 2 bases, and 13 bases separated the two germline ends. The CDR3 is CASSSGLSDTDTQYF. CDR3 coding DNA: TGTGCCAGCAGCTCCGGACTTAGCGACACAGATACGCAGTATTTT. Full variable domain (rest looked up from reference TRBV5-4 and TRBJ2-3): ETGVTQSPTHLIKTRGQQVTLRCSSQSGHNTVSWYQQALGQGPQFIFQYYREEENGRGNFPPRFSGLQFPNYSSELNVNALELDDSALYLCASSSGLSDTDTQYFGPGTRLTVL.

This clone was seen a few times. V and J are TRBV5-1 and TRBJ2-7; TRBD1 might be the D (6 bases). The CDR3 is 14 amino acids. Trimming cost V 3 bases and J 2 bases, with 12 bases left between them. CDR1 is SGHRS, CDR2 YFSETQ, per germline. CDR3 protein: CASSSGTHTYEQYF. The CDR3 DNA reads as TGCGCCAGCAGCTCCGGGACACACACCTACGAGCAGTACTTC.

This chain connects TRBV5-8 to TRBJ2-2; no clear D gene. V lost 6 bases and J 1 base, leaving 10 bases between the germline ends. Germline V gene lookup returns CDR1 SGHTS and CDR2 YDEGEE. CDR3 length: 14 amino acids. CDR3 sequence: CASNPLLNTGELFF. DNA for the CDR3: TGTGCCAGCAACCCATTACTGAACACCGGGGAGCTGTTTTTT. Complete variable domain (other parts from reference TRBV5-8 and TRBJ2-2): EAGVTQSPTHLIKTRGQQATLRCSPISGHTSVYWYQQALGLGLQFLLWYDEGEERNRGNFPPRFSGRQFPNYSSELNVNALELEDSALYLCASNPLLNTGELFFGEGSRLTVL.

This chain links TRBV9 with TRBJ1-6; D remains unclear. Trimming stripped 0 bases from V and 9 bases from J, with 13 bases between. In germline, CDR1 is SGDLS, CDR2 YYNGEE. This CDR3 is 15 amino acids long. Written as DNA, the CDR3 is TGTGCCAGCAGCGTAGGAAACGGAGGTGGTTCACCCCTCCACTTT. This encodes CASSVGNGGGSPLHF.

This clone was detected once. The chain has TRBV2 and TRBJ1-2, with 8 bases identical to TRBD1. With V trimmed by 4 bases and J by 3 bases, 10 bases remained unmatched. CDR3 size: 16 residues. From germline, CDR1 is SNHLY and CDR2 FYNNEI. CDR3 region: CASSVNQGAGDYGYTF. In DNA form, the CDR3 reads TGTGCCAGCAGTGTTAACCAGGGGGCGGGCGACTATGGCTACACCTTC.